The 25 T cell receptor beta chains below come from one sample, sequenced in a study of human CD8 memory T cell subsets. Generation of TCR beta libraries used UMI-labeled 5' RACE. TCRdb reprocessed the 5' RACE reads and reports one entry per CDR3 protein, with no DNA. Recorded for this sample: 9,000 to 15,000 distinct CDR3 sequences. The specimen sequenced was CD8+ T cells from PBMCs. These receptor sequences come from a human donor in good health.

The chain's CDR3 is CASSQDRNTIYF. V gene TRBV4-1 combines with J gene TRBJ1-3. The CDR3 has 12 residues. Germline assignment: CDR1 MGHRA and CDR2 YSYEKL.

J is TRBJ2-1 and V is TRBV5-1; TCRdb calls TRBD1, which cannot be checked without DNA. The germline V gene has CDR1 SGHRS and CDR2 YFSETQ. The CDR3 length is 16 residues. CDR3 region: CASSFGGAPPYNEQFF.

This sequence joins TRBV12-3 or TRBV12-4 and TRBJ1-1. The CDR3 totals 14 residues. The CDR3 spells CASRGDSVNTEAFF.

This clonotype ranks as medium-sized in terms of frequency. The V gene is TRBV29-1, the J gene TRBJ1-2; absent DNA, TCRdb's TRBD1 call cannot be checked. The CDR3 has 12 amino acids. Germline V gene data show CDR1 as SQVTM and CDR2 as ANQGSEA. The CDR3 is CSVGGLEYGYTF.

V usage is TRBV9 and J usage is TRBJ2-5; TCRdb lists TRBD2, though no DNA is available to test this call. CDR3 length: 16 amino acids. From germline, CDR1 is SGDLS and CDR2 YYNGEE. CDR3: CASSPSLNGGQETQYF.

The CDR3 spells CASSSNQGGEQFF. The V and J genes are TRBV27 and TRBJ2-1; TCRdb reports TRBD1, a call that lacks DNA to check it against. This CDR3 is built from 13 residues. Germline values: CDR1 MNHEY, CDR2 SMNVEV (reference sequence).

This clonotype is classed as medium-sized (0.01 to 0.1%) by frequency. The rearrangement links TRBV28 to TRBJ2-1. The CDR3 spans 15 residues. Germline assignment: CDR1 MDHEN and CDR2 SYDVKM. CDR3 residues: CASSFSGSSPNEQFF.

The rearrangement uses TRBV7-9 and TRBJ1-1. CDR1 and CDR2 (germline): SEHNR, FQNEAQ (reference sequence). The CDR3 has 12 residues. This CDR3 reads CASVRSVTEAFF.

V is TRBV7-2 and J is TRBJ1-2; TCRdb names TRBD1, which stays unverified in the absence of DNA. Germline V CDR1 and CDR2: SGHTA, FQGNSA. The CDR3 loop spans 15 amino acids. The CDR3 loop is CASSLVGGARDGYTF.

The CDR3 region is CSASLGMVGYEQYF. This sequence joins TRBV20-1 and TRBJ2-7. CDR3 length: 14 residues. Germline V lookup: CDR1 DFQATT, CDR2 SNEGSKA (reference sequence).

This chain connects TRBV20-1 to TRBJ1-5. CDR3 size: 15 residues. Germline values: CDR1 DFQATT, CDR2 SNEGSKA (reference sequence). The CDR3 spells CSAKRGKYSNQPQHF.

V is TRBV29-1 and J is TRBJ2-2; the TCRdb call, TRBD1, lacks DNA for checking. Germline V gene lookup returns CDR1 SQVTM and CDR2 ANQGSEA. The CDR3 is made up of 14 amino acids. CDR3 region: CSPGGGQNTGELFF.

The rearrangement uses TRBV6-2 or TRBV6-3 and TRBJ1-1; TCRdb's D gene call, TRBD1, goes unchecked for lack of DNA. The length of the CDR3 is 14 residues. Germline V gene data show CDR1 as MNHEY and CDR2 as SVGEGT. CDR3 region: CASSQDSANTEAFF.

V and J are TRBV10-3 and TRBJ2-1; TCRdb picks TRBD2, but there is no DNA to check that call. Per the germline V gene, CDR1 is ENHRY and CDR2 is SYGVKD. The CDR3 is 17 residues long. CDR3: CAISLAGDLSSYNEQFF.

This chain links TRBV7-2 with TRBJ2-1; the TRBD2 assignment by TCRdb is unverifiable without DNA. Germline V gene sequence: CDR1 SGHTA, CDR2 FQGNSA. The CDR3 has 21 amino acids. The CDR3: CASSLGVSGTNLRFSYNEQFF. The complete variable domain, with remaining parts taken from reference TRBV7-2 and TRBJ2-1, reads GAGVSQSPSNKVTEKGKDVELRCDPISGHTALYWYRQSLGQGLEFLIYFQGNSAPDKSGLPSDRFSAERTGGSVSTLTIQRTQQEDSAVYLCASSLGVSGTNLRFSYNEQFFGPGTRLTVL.

The chain couples TRBV19 to TRBJ1-5; TCRdb's D call of TRBD1 is untestable without DNA. The CDR3 has 13 residues. The germline V gene encodes CDR1 LNHDA and CDR2 SQIVND (reference sequence). CDR3: CASSADRGQPQHF.

This clonotype counts as medium-sized (0.01 to 0.1%) by frequency. The CDR3 here is CASSLFGRGLNQPQHF. J is TRBJ1-5 and V is TRBV7-6. Germline loops: CDR1 SGHVS, CDR2 FNYEAQ. CDR3 length: 16 residues.

This clonotype is labeled medium-sized based on frequency. The genes are TRBV7-8 and TRBJ2-1; TCRdb gives TRBD2 as the D gene, but with no DNA this cannot be confirmed. Germline CDR1 is SGHVS and CDR2 is FQNEAQ. The CDR3 sequence is 15 residues long. Here the CDR3 reads CASRIQPGLGNEQFF.

The rearrangement joins TRBV4-3 to TRBJ1-2; no DNA is available, so the TRBD1 call from TCRdb remains unchecked. Germline V gene data show CDR1 as LGHNA and CDR2 as YSLEER. There are 15 residues in the CDR3. The chain's CDR3 is CASSQAAGGNYGYTF.

The V gene is TRBV27, the J gene TRBJ1-2; the TCRdb call, TRBD1, lacks DNA for checking. Germline V gene sequence: CDR1 MNHEY, CDR2 SMNVEV (reference sequence). The CDR3 spans 13 residues. The CDR3: CASSPGTGYGYTF.

The chain links TRBV6-2 or TRBV6-3 to TRBJ2-7; TCRdb gives TRBD1 as the D gene, but with no DNA this cannot be confirmed. The CDR3 is 14 residues long. Germline loops: CDR1 MNHEY, CDR2 SVGEGT. CDR3: CASRFDTGTYEQYF.

The J gene is TRBJ1-2, the V gene TRBV12-3 or TRBV12-4; TCRdb's D gene call, TRBD1, goes unchecked for lack of DNA. The CDR3 has 12 residues. CDR3 protein: CASSFLGQGPTF.

The chain couples TRBV19 to TRBJ2-1; TCRdb's D gene call, TRBD1, goes unchecked for lack of DNA. The CDR3 runs to 15 residues. Germline V gene sequence: CDR1 LNHDA, CDR2 SQIVND (reference sequence). The CDR3 loop reads CASSIGQGSRGEQFF.

J is TRBJ2-2 and V is TRBV6-4; the TCRdb D gene call, TRBD1, has no DNA to confirm it. This CDR3 contains 16 residues. The V gene's germline CDR1 is MRHNA and CDR2 SNTAGT. Here the CDR3 reads CASSDGGQGPTGELFF.

The rearrangement uses TRBV15 and TRBJ2-7; TCRdb's D call, TRBD1, is unchecked because there is no DNA. The CDR3 runs 14 residues. Germline CDR1 and CDR2: LNHNV and YYDKDF (reference sequence). This CDR3 is CATGGQGDTYEQYF.